This T cell receptor (beta chain) was retrieved from a study of cytotoxic CD8 clonotypes in ibrutinib-treated CLL (dated by TCRdb to about 2021). Background on the whole study: In this cohort, 15 or so patients were treatment-naive and approximately twelve were relapsed/refractory, while around 18 had unmutated IGHV. Cryopreserved peripheral blood mononuclear cells were obtained before treatment, at response, and at either sustained remission or disease progression. On average, each sample had a few hundred thousand productive templates and under 95,000 productive rearrangements. Longitudinal samples were available for about 30% of the 86 trial participants. Every remission and progressive disease sample was obtained while ibrutinib was still being received by the patients. Responses were partial in roughly 25 patients and complete in 2; after median around 68 months follow-up, some 15 stayed in remission and roughly twelve progressed. Response samples were taken after a median of approximately 13 months on treatment, ranging from about 6 to 40 months.

On a MiSeq, deep resolution sequencing aimed for a depth between 1 in 1 million and 1 in 200,000 T cells, with each clonotype covered about 9.2x on average. The immunoSEQ hsTCRB Kit was used to generate the TCR beta libraries. Per the original workflow: The data were analyzed with ImmunoSEQ Analyzer and ImmunoSEQ Data Assistant, and V, D and J gene assignments followed IMGT definitions. Clonality, with values ranging from 0 to 1, was calculated as one minus the normalized Shannon entropy of productive rearrangement frequencies. Only overrepresented clonotypes making up at least 0.05% of the repertoire of each patient were included in the public clonotype analysis. Around 12 age-matched healthy donor repertoires from immuneACCESS were used as controls for clonality. Not all clones reach the TCRdb copy of this immuneACCESS table, which keeps in-frame sequences only. Checked studies attribute under half of the gap to unresolved V genes and leave the rest unexplained. The DNA gave D and trimming, while V, J and clone size come from that table. This sample is represented by about 72,000 clones; 65% to 85% of them were singletons. The ten largest clones represent 7.5% to 8% of the sample.

The germline ends are 22 bases apart after V is trimmed by 4 bases and J by 8 bases. The germline V gene specifies LGHNT as CDR1 and FRNRAP as CDR2. The CDR3 runs 16 residues from the cysteine to the phenylalanine. This entry keeps only the CDR3 DNA: 48 bases, framed from base 1. Reading the label with the study, this specimen's time point is: progressive disease on ibrutinib. For TCR beta library preparation, about 2.1 micrograms of genomic DNA were extracted from the cryopreserved PBMCs. High-throughput TCR beta sequencing was performed on longitudinal blood samples from CLL patients receiving ibrutinib monotherapy. Patients were enrolled in a phase 2 open-label single-center ibrutinib monotherapy trial. Summary of the overall study and its limitations: Baseline clonality exceeded that of age-matched healthy donors and correlated strongly with circulating CD8+ T-cell counts. Clonality increased at ibrutinib response, stayed stable in sustained remission, and fell back toward baseline at progression. Sampling times were not matched between patients in sustained remission and patients whose disease was progressing, and lymph node repertoires were not examined. Public clonotypes were rare and either contracted or stayed stable during treatment, and the rise in clonality at ibrutinib response reflected the expansion of private clonotypes.

With respect to this clone: The specificity of this receptor is unknown. No much larger clone exists at a distance of one base, and base qualities are not known.

The sequence came from a human donor with chronic lymphocytic leukemia. The source material was PBMCs, sampled at disease progression, from a patient treated with ibrutinib. The chain is assembled from TRBV12-5 and TRBJ2-3; a tentative D call is TRBD1 (5 bases match). In nucleotide form, the sequence is TGTGCTAGTGGTTCTGATGGTGCGGCTCCTAGGGGTACGCAGTATTTT. Its coded protein is CASGSDGAAPRGTQYF. This CDR3, with the reference TRBV12-5 and TRBJ2-3 proteins standing in past its ends, gives the full variable domain DARVTQTPRHKVTEMGQEVTMRCQPILGHNTVFWYRQTMMQGLELLAYFRNRAPLDDSGMPKDRFSAEMPDATLATLKIQPSEPRDSAVYFCASGSDGAAPRGTQYFGPGTRLTVL.